This is a list of T cell receptor beta chains from one sample in a study of blood T cells in healthy people across ages. A single record per CDR3 protein comes from TCRdb applying MiXCR to the 5' RACE reads. The data contain about 2 million distinct CDR3 sequences, around half of them singletons. Sequenced: blood. The origin of the receptors is a woman aged 35 to 49 in good health. Both conserved end residues are part of each CDR3.

v_call	cdr3_aa
TRBV6-6	CASSFGLADLQETQYF
TRBV5-1	CASSFETLAGEQETQYF
TRBV7-6	CASSSGQGWPYEQYF
TRBV11-1	CASSSDGYGYTF
TRBV7-9	CASSADRSNSYEQYF
TRBV9	CASTLSHYEQYF
TRBV2	CASSEVVGDSQYF
TRBV7-9	CASSSNRDIAYEQYF
TRBV9	CASSADPSGGLNEQYF
TRBV27	CASSFGVENYGYTF
TRBV20-1	CSALQRGSEAFF